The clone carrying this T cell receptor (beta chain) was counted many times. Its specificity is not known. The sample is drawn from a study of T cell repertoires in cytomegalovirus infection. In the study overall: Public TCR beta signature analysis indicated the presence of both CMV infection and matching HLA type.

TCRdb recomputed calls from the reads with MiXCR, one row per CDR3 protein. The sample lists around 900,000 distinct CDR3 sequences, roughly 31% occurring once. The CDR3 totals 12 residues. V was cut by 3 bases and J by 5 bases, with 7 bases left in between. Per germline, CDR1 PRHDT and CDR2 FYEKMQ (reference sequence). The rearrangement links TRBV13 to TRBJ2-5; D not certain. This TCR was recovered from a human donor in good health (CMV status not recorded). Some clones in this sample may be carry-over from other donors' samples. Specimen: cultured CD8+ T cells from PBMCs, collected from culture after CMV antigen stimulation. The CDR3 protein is CASSLQGETQYF. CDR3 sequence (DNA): TGTGCCAGCAGCTTGCAAGGGGAGACCCAGTACTTC. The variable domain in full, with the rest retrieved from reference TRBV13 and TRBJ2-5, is AAGVIQSPRHLIKEKRETATLKCYPIPRHDTVYWYQQGPGQDPQFLISFYEKMQSDKGSIPDRFSAQQFSDYHSELNMSSLELGDSALYFCASSLQGETQYFGPGTRLLVL.